The table lists the clone carrying this TCR beta chain with a count of one. Antigen specificity is unknown. Repertoires were generated with immunoSEQ multiplex PCR, while TCRdb's copy carries only in-frame clones and drops some. The data contain 150,000 to 170,000 clones, 86% of them singletons. These data are taken from a study of cytomegalovirus exposure and HLA in healthy donors. The study, taken as a whole, reports: Associated with cytomegalovirus, according to the listing, were 150 to 200 TCR beta chains.

Trimming took off 4 bases at V and 7 bases at J, with 10 bases between the two ends. This CDR3 is built from 12 residues. Germline CDR1 reads LGHNA; CDR2 reads YSLEER. The source is a human donor in good health. This rearrangement joins TRBV4-3 to TRBJ1-2; the D gene is possibly TRBD1 (5 bases). The sample consisted of PBMCs. CDR3 sequence: CASSLGQGGYTF. The CDR3 nucleotides read TGCGCCAGCAGCCTTGGGCAGGGTGGCTACACCTTC.